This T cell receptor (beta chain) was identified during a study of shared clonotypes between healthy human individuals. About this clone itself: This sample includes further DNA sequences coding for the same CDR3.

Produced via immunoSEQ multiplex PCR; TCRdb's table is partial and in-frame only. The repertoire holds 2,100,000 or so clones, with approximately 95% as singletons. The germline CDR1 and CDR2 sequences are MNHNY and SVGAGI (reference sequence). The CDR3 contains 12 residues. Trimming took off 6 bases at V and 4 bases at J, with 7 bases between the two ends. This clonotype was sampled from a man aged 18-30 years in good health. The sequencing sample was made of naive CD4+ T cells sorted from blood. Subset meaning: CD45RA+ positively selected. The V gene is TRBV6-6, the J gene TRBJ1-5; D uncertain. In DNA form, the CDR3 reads TGTGCCAGCAGCGGGCCGAATCAGCCCCAGCATTTT. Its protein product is CASSGPNQPQHF.